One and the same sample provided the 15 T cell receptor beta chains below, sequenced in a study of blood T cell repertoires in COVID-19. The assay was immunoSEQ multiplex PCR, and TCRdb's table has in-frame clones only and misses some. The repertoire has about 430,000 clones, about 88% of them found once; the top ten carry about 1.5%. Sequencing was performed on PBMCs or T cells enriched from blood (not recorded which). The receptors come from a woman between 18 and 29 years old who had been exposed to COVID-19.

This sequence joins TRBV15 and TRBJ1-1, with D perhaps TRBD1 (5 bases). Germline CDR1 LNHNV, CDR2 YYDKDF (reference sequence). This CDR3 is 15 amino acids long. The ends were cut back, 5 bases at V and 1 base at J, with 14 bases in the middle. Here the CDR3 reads CATSARRVGNTEAFF. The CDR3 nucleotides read TGTGCCACCAGCGCTCGCAGGGTAGGGAACACTGAAGCTTTCTTT.

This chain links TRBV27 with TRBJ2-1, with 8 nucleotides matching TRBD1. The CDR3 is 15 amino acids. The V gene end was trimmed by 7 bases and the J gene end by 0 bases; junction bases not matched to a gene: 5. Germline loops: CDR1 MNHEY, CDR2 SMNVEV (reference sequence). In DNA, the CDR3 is TGTGCCAGCACCTCGGACAGGGCCTCCTACAATGAGCAGTTCTTC. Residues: CASTSDRASYNEQFF.

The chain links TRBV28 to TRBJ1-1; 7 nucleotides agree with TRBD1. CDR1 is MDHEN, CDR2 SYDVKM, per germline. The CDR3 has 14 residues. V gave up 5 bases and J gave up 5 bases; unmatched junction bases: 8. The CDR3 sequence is CASSPDRDRTEAFF. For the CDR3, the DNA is TGTGCCAGCAGTCCCGACAGGGATCGAACTGAAGCTTTCTTT.

The CDR3, as DNA: TGTGCATGGGGGACAGGGAGGAACACCATATATTTT. This gives the protein CAWGTGRNTIYF. This chain uses TRBV30 with TRBJ1-3, with 9 bases identical to TRBD1. This CDR3 is 12 amino acids long. Germline-derived CDR1 and CDR2 are GTSNPN and SVGIG (reference sequence).

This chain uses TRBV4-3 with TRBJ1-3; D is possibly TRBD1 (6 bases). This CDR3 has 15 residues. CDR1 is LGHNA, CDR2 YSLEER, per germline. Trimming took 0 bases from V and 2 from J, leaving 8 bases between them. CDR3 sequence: CASSQEAGAGNTIYF. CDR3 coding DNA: TGCGCCAGCAGCCAAGAGGCAGGGGCTGGAAACACCATATATTTT.

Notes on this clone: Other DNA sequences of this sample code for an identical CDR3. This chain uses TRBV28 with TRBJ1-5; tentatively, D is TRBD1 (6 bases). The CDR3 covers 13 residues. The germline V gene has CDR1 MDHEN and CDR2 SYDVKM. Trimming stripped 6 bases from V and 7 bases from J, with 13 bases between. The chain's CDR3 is CASSLQGDQPQHF. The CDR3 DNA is TGTGCCAGCAGCCTACAGGGAGACCAGCCCCAGCATTTT.

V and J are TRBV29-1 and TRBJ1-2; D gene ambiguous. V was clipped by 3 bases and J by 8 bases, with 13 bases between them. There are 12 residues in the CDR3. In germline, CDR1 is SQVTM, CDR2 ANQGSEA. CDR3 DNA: TGCAGCGTTGACGCATTTTTGGGCGGCTACACCTTC. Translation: CSVDAFLGGYTF.

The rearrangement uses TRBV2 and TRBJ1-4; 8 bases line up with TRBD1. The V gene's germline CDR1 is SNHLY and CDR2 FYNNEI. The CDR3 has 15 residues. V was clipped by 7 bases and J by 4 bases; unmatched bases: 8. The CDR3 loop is CASTRQGTLNEKLFF. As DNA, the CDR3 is TGTGCCAGCACCCGACAGGGGACCCTTAATGAAAAACTGTTTTTT.

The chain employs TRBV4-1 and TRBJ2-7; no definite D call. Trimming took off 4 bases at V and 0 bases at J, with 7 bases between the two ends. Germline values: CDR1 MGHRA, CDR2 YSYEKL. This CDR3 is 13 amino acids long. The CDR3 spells CASSPGNSYEQYF. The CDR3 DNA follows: TGCGCCAGCAGCCCAGGTAACTCCTACGAGCAGTACTTC.

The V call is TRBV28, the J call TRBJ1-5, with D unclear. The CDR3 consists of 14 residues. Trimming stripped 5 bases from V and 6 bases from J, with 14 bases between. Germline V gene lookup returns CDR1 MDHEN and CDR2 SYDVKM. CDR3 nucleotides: TGTGCCAGCAGTCCCGTGCCTTTCGGTCAGCCCCAGCATTTT. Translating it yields CASSPVPFGQPQHF.

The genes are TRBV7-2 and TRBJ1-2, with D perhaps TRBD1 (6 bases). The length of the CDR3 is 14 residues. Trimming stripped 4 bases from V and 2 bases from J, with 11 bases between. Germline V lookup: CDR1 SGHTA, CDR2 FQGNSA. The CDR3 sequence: CASSSGQSNYGYTF. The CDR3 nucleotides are TGTGCCAGCAGCTCCGGACAGAGCAACTATGGCTACACCTTC.

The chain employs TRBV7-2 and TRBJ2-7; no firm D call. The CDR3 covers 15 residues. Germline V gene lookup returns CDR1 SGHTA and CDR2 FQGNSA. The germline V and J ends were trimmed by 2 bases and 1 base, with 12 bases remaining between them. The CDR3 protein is CASSLYMLGSYEQYF. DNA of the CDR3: TGTGCCAGCAGCTTATATATGCTAGGTTCCTACGAGCAGTACTTC.

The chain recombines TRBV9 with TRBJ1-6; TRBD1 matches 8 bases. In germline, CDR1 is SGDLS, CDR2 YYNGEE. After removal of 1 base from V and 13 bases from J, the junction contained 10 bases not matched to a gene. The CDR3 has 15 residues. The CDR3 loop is CASSVTGTGGPPLHF. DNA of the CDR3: TGTGCCAGCAGCGTAACCGGGACAGGAGGCCCCCCCCTCCACTTT.

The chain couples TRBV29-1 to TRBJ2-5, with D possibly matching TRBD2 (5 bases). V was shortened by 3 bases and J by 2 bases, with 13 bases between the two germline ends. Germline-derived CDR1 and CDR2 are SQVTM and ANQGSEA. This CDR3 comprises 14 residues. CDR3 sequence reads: CSVDGGDYQETQYF. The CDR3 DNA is TGCAGCGTTGATGGTGGCGACTATCAAGAGACCCAGTACTTC.

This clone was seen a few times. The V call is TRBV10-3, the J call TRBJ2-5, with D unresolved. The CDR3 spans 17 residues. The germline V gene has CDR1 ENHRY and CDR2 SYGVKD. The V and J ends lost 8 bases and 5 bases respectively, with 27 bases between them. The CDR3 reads CAIGVLAASNFPETQYF. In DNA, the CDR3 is TGTGCCATCGGAGTGTTGGCCGCAAGTAATTTCCCTGAGACCCAGTACTTC.